These T cell receptor beta chains were read from a single sample in a study of graft-versus-host responses after intestinal transplantation. Antigens of these TCRs are unknown. Clones were read by immunoSEQ multiplex PCR, and TCRdb kept only the in-frame ones, dropping some. The data hold 75,000 to 100,000 clones, with less than 90% observed a single time. The source was unstimulated CD8+ T cells sorted from spleen or lymph node cells, collected before intestinal transplant. All receptors derive from a human donor who received an intestinal transplant. Both conserved end residues are part of each CDR3. Fields, in order: D gene, clone size, J gene, V gene, CDR3 DNA, CDR3 protein. A D gene is named only where the DNA matches it firmly. Expanded clones are given a class, and other clones once, few, many or no size at all.

NA	NA	TRBJ1-3	TRBV10-2	TGCGCCAGCAGTGAGGCCGGGACAGGAAACACCATATATTTT	CASSEAGTGNTIYF
TRBD1	once	TRBJ2-4	TRBV27	TGTGCCAGCAGTTTAGCAGGGGGCGCTCGGAACATTCAGTACTTC	CASSLAGGARNIQYF
TRBD1	NA	TRBJ2-7	TRBV7-9	TGTGCCAGCAGCTCCCGACCCGGGACAGGGGGCCTCGAGCAGTACTTT	CASSSRPGTGGLEQYF
NA	NA	TRBJ2-3	TRBV11-2	TGTGCCAGCAGCTTAGGATCTCTACCAGATACGCAGTATTTT	CASSLGSLPDTQYF
TRBD2	once	TRBJ2-7	TRBV4-1	TGCGCCAGCAGCCAACCGGGACTAGCGGACTACGAGCAGTACTTC	CASSQPGLADYEQYF
NA	NA	TRBJ2-3	TRBV2	TGTGCCAGCAGATCATATAACACAGATACGCAGTATTTT	CASRSYNTDTQYF
NA	NA	TRBJ1-1	TRBV4-1	TGCGCCAGCAGCCAGGGGGAGGCGGGCACTGAAGCTTTCTTT	CASSQGEAGTEAFF
NA	NA	TRBJ2-7	TRBV13	TGTGCCAGCAGCTTAGGGTCAGGGGACTACGAGCAGTACTTC	CASSLGSGDYEQYF
TRBD1	NA	TRBJ2-3	TRBV5-4	TGTGCCAGCAGCTTGGACAGGGGGGAGCCAGATACGCAGTATTTT	CASSLDRGEPDTQYF
NA	NA	TRBJ2-1	TRBV15	TGTGCCACCAGCACCGGAATAGCCGCCTCTACTGACAATGAGCAGTTCTTC	CATSTGIAASTDNEQFF
NA	NA	TRBJ2-7	TRBV27	TGTGCCAGCCGATCCACCTCGCGACTGGGTCTATGGGAGAAAGACGAGCAGTACTTC	CASRSTSRLGLWEKDEQYF
NA	NA	TRBJ2-7	TRBV6-6	TGTGCCAGCAGCCCTGGACAGCTCCGGCACGAGCAGTACTTC	CASSPGQLRHEQYF